The 24 T cell receptor beta chains in this list originate from one sample, sequenced in a study of OX40 agonist ivuxolimab in advanced cancers. Some clones are missing from TCRdb's copy, which holds only in-frame ones; the method was immunoSEQ multiplex PCR. The repertoire has some 70,000 clones, approximately 87% of them found once; the top ten carry over 0.75%. The input for sequencing was CD4+ or CD8+ T cells sorted from blood, taken in a trial of the OX40 agonist ivuxolimab. These receptors came from an adult with an advanced solid tumor such as melanoma, head and neck, liver or kidney cancer.

The CDR3 spells CASSLLGPYEQYF. In nucleotides, the CDR3 is TGTGCCAGCAGCTTGCTGGGACCGTACGAGCAGTACTTC. V usage is TRBV5-5 and J usage is TRBJ2-7, with D perhaps given as TRBD1 or TRBD2 (5 bases each). The V gene lost 1 base and the J gene lost 4 bases, with 9 bases spanning the gap. CDR3 length equals 13 residues. CDR1 and CDR2 (germline): SGHKS, YYEKEE (reference sequence).

The V gene is TRBV19, the J gene TRBJ2-3; D might be TRBD1 or TRBD2, each matching 5 bases. This CDR3 contains 15 residues. Germline-derived CDR1 and CDR2 are LNHDA and SQIVND (reference sequence). The V end was cut by 7 bases, the J end by 0 bases, with 14 bases between. CDR3 coding DNA: TGTGCCAGTAAAACCCTCGGGGCCAGCACAGATACGCAGTATTTT. Its translation: CASKTLGASTDTQYF.

The genes are TRBV7-9 and TRBJ2-5; 9 nucleotides align to TRBD2. CDR3 size: 15 residues. Germline V CDR1 and CDR2: SEHNR, FQNEAQ (reference sequence). V was pared by 5 bases and J by 4 bases, with 8 bases of the junction left unmatched. CDR3 residues: CASSPRGRGGETQYF. CDR3 bases: TGTGCCAGCAGCCCCAGAGGGCGGGGGGGAGAGACCCAGTACTTC.

The chain joins TRBV29-1 to TRBJ2-2; tentatively, D is TRBD2 (6 bases). V dropped 8 bases and J dropped 6 bases, with 13 bases sitting between them. The CDR3 contains 12 residues. Germline lookup yields CDR1 SQVTM and CDR2 ANQGSEA. CDR3 region: CSTWTGAGELFF. The CDR3 DNA reads TGCAGCACCTGGACGGGGGCCGGGGAGCTGTTTTTT.

J is TRBJ2-3 and V is TRBV5-4; 7 positions agree with TRBD1. CDR3 length equals 14 residues. The germline gives CDR1 SGHNT, CDR2 YYREEE (reference sequence). CDR3 DNA: TGTGCAAATTCCAAGGGGGCAGACACAGATACGCAGTATTTT. Translated: CANSKGADTDTQYF.

V and J are TRBV27 and TRBJ2-1; 7 nucleotides line up with TRBD1. The V gene's germline CDR1 is MNHEY and CDR2 SMNVEV (reference sequence). The CDR3 has 15 amino acids. V shed 2 bases and J 5 bases; nucleotides not matched to a gene: 6. The CDR3 DNA reads TGTGCCAGCAGTTTACGAATCACAGGGGACAATGAGCAGTTCTTC. Translated: CASSLRITGDNEQFF.

The chain carries TRBV20-1 and TRBJ2-1, with D perhaps TRBD2 (5 bases). The germline V and J ends were trimmed by 3 bases and 8 bases, with 8 bases remaining between them. There are 11 residues in the CDR3. Per the germline V gene, CDR1 is DFQATT and CDR2 is SNEGSKA (reference sequence). The CDR3 spells CSASLGDEQFF. CDR3 coding DNA: TGCAGTGCTAGCCTCGGGGATGAGCAGTTCTTC.

This chain joins TRBV23-1 and TRBJ2-7, with no clear D. TRBV23-1 is an ORF; its function is uncertain. CDR3 length: 14 residues. V lost 2 bases to trimming and J lost 4 bases, with 12 bases between them. CDR3 loop: CASSQRYPLYEQYF. The DNA of the CDR3 is TGCGCCAGCAGTCAACGGTACCCCCTTTACGAGCAGTACTTC.

The chain carries TRBV25-1 and TRBJ2-2; 10 bases agree with TRBD2. Germline values: CDR1 MGHDK, CDR2 SYGVNS. Trimming at V came to 3 bases and at J to 6 bases, leaving 13 bases not matched to a gene. This CDR3 has 18 residues. CDR3 in DNA: TGTGCCAGCAGTGATAGAGGTCCTCTAGCGGGAGTGGCCGGGGAGCTGTTTTTT. Its protein is CASSDRGPLAGVAGELFF.

This clone appeared a few times. The chain carries TRBV20-1 and TRBJ2-5, with a weak D call TRBD1 (6 bases). V was trimmed by 5 bases and J by 3 bases, leaving 7 bases between them. Germline V gene data show CDR1 as DFQATT and CDR2 as SNEGSKA (reference sequence). This CDR3 has 11 amino acids. The CDR3 bases are TGCAGTGCTCACAGGGAAGAGACCCAGTACTTC. Translated, it gives CSAHREETQYF.

This chain links TRBV10-2 with TRBJ1-5; the D is unclear. V gave up 6 bases and J gave up 0 bases, with 12 bases separating them. Looked up from germline, CDR1 is WSHSY and CDR2 is SAAADI. The CDR3 consists of 15 residues. This chain's CDR3 is CASSPDGSSNQPQHF. Written as DNA, the CDR3 is TGCGCCAGCAGCCCAGACGGGTCTAGCAATCAGCCCCAGCATTTT.

The CDR3 DNA reads TGTGCCAGCAGTCAGGAATCTGGGTTTCATGGCTACACCTTC. Translating gives CASSQESGFHGYTF. The chain joins TRBV9 to TRBJ1-2; D is ambiguous. This CDR3 spans 14 amino acids. V shed 5 bases and J shed 6 bases, with 17 bases lying between them. Germline V gives CDR1 SGDLS, CDR2 YYNGEE.

V is TRBV27 and J is TRBJ1-4, with 9 positions matching TRBD1. J gave up 5 bases and V 5 bases, and 6 bases lay outside the gene matches. The V gene's germline CDR1 is MNHEY and CDR2 SMNVEV (reference sequence). This CDR3 comprises 15 residues. CDR3 nucleotides: TGTGCCAGCAGTAAACAGGGGGCTGGCAATGAAAAACTGTTTTTT. It is translated as CASSKQGAGNEKLFF.

V usage is TRBV6-6 and J usage is TRBJ1-1; TRBD1 aligns across 10 bases. From germline, CDR1 is MNHNY and CDR2 SVGAGI (reference sequence). The trim removed 7 bases at V and 1 base at J, leaving 9 bases unmatched. The CDR3 has 16 residues. In DNA form, the CDR3 reads TGTGCCAGCAACTATAGACAGGGGGCGAAGAACACTGAAGCTTTCTTT. Its protein product is CASNYRQGAKNTEAFF.

Turning to this clone: Its ends do not fully match the called genes, so a read error is possible. This sequence joins TRBV11-1 and TRBJ2-3; 9 bases map to TRBD2. The CDR3 contains 14 residues. Germline V gene sequence: CDR1 SGHAT, CDR2 FQDESV (reference sequence). CDR3 nucleotide sequence: TGTGCCAGCAGCCTAGCGGGAAACACAGATACGCAGTATTTT. Residues: CASSLAGNTDTQYF.

As for this clone: This sample includes further DNA sequences coding for the same CDR3. This chain joins TRBV5-4 and TRBJ2-2, with D possibly matching TRBD1 (5 bases). Trimming stripped 3 bases from V and 7 bases from J, with 19 bases between. This CDR3 has 16 residues. Germline values: CDR1 SGHNT, CDR2 YYREEE (reference sequence). CDR3 region: CASSSIDVGQGGELFF. The CDR3, as DNA: TGTGCCAGCAGCTCCATTGACGTGGGGCAGGGCGGGGAGCTGTTTTTT.

This sequence joins TRBV5-1 and TRBJ1-6; D is unclear. The CDR3 runs 12 residues. V lost 4 bases to trimming and J lost 7 bases, with 6 bases between them. The germline CDR1 and CDR2 sequences are SGHRS and YFSETQ. CDR3 nucleotides: TGCGCCAGCAGCAGCGGGAATTCACCCCTCCACTTT. Amino acid sequence: CASSSGNSPLHF.

The chain is built from TRBV19 and TRBJ1-5, with TRBD1 matching 8 bases. Per the germline V gene, CDR1 is LNHDA and CDR2 is SQIVND (reference sequence). V dropped 4 bases and J dropped 0; count of bases not matched to a gene: 11. The CDR3 loop spans 18 amino acids. CDR3 DNA: TGTGCCAGTAGTAATCGAATAGGGACAGGCTTTAGCAATCAGCCCCAGCATTTT. Translated: CASSNRIGTGFSNQPQHF.

The chain carries TRBV6-1 and TRBJ2-3; possibly TRBD2 for D (5 bases). The CDR3 consists of 13 residues. The germline V and J ends were trimmed by 9 bases and 0 bases, with 10 bases remaining between them. Germline V gene sequence: CDR1 MNHNS, CDR2 SASEGT. The CDR3 bases are TGTGCCAGTAGGACTCATAGCACAGATACGCAGTATTTT. Its protein is CASRTHSTDTQYF.

The chain recombines TRBV15 with TRBJ1-1; TRBD1 is a possible D gene (6 bases). V lost 1 base, J lost 11 bases, and 11 bases lay in between. Germline CDR1 reads LNHNV; CDR2 reads YYDKDF (reference sequence). The CDR3 is 12 amino acids. The CDR3 loop is CATSRGTVNAFF. The CDR3 nucleotides are TGTGCCACCAGCAGAGGGACAGTGAATGCTTTCTTT.

The rearrangement uses TRBV28 and TRBJ2-5; 9 nucleotides align to TRBD1. V dropped 6 bases and J dropped 3; count of bases not matched to a gene: 17. This CDR3 is 18 amino acids long. CDR1 is MDHEN, CDR2 SYDVKM, per germline. As DNA, the CDR3 is TGTGCCAGCAGGCTATCCGGGACAGGGTTCGGGCTTGAAGAGACCCAGTACTTC. Its translation: CASRLSGTGFGLEETQYF.

This clone has a single count. The chain links TRBV7-9 to TRBJ1-1, with 9 bases identical to TRBD1. Germline V gene lookup returns CDR1 SEHNR and CDR2 FQNEAQ (reference sequence). There are 14 residues in the CDR3. J gave up 5 bases and V 2 bases, and 3 bases lay outside the gene matches. DNA for the CDR3: TGTGCCAGCAGCTTATCGACAGGGGGGACTGAAGCTTTCTTT. This sequence encodes CASSLSTGGTEAFF.

The chain recombines TRBV5-1 with TRBJ2-2; 9 bases map to TRBD1. The germline V gene encodes CDR1 SGHRS and CDR2 YFSETQ. The CDR3 has 15 residues. The trim removed 4 bases at V and 4 bases at J, leaving 5 bases unmatched. The CDR3 loop is CASSGDRAGTGELFF. CDR3 bases: TGCGCCAGCAGCGGGGACAGGGCTGGCACCGGGGAGCTGTTTTTT.

The V and J genes are TRBV28 and TRBJ2-3; TRBD2 agrees at 7 bases. V was pared by 0 bases and J by 0 bases, with 9 bases of the junction left unmatched. The germline CDR1 and CDR2 sequences are MDHEN and SYDVKM. This CDR3 spans 18 amino acids. CDR3 loop: CASSLWGASGESTDTQYF. The DNA of the CDR3 is TGTGCCAGCAGTTTATGGGGAGCTAGCGGAGAAAGCACAGATACGCAGTATTTT.